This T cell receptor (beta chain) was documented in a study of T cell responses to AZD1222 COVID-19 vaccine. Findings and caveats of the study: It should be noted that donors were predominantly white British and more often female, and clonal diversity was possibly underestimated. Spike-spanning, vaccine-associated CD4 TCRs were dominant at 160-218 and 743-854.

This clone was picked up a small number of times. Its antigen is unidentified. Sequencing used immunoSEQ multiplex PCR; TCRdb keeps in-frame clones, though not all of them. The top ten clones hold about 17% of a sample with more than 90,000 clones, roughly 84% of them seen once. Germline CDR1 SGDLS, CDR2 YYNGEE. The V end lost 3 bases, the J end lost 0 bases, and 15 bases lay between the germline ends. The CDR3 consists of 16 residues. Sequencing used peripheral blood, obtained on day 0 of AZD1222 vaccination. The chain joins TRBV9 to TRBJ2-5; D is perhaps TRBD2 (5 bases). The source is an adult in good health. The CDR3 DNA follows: TGTGCCAGCAGCGGCCGTTCTAGCAGCCACCAAGAGACCCAGTACTTC. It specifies CASSGRSSSHQETQYF.